Presented here are 25 T cell receptor beta chains from one specimen sequenced in a study of human T cells and chemical hapten exposure. The time point: patch test 1, 2 weeks after DPC sensitization. The treatment denotes: therapeutic diphenylcyclopropenone sensitization with weekly scalp DPC. TCRdb re-called the RACE reads with MiXCR, one entry per CDR3 protein. This repertoire shows about 120,000 distinct CDR3 sequences, roughly an eighth found once; its top ten account for 0.7% to 0.95%. The sample consisted of whole blood, taken in connection with sensitization to the hapten diphenylcyclopropenone (DPC). The receptors were sampled from a man younger than 30 with alopecia areata. Some clones in this sample may be carry-over from other donors' samples.

This clonotype has only a few counts. The chain carries TRBV2 and TRBJ1-6, with D maybe TRBD1 (5 bases). Trimming shortened V by 6 bases and J by 9 bases, and 12 bases separated the two germline ends. The CDR3 is 13 residues long. Germline CDR1 and CDR2: SNHLY and FYNNEI. CDR3 residues: CASSEGPRSPLHF. CDR3 in DNA: TGTGCCAGCAGCGAGGGACCACGTTCACCCCTCCACTTT.

This clonotype was seen more than once but under ten times. The V gene is TRBV19, the J gene TRBJ2-5; 9 nucleotides align to TRBD2. CDR3 length equals 15 residues. Germline assignment: CDR1 LNHDA and CDR2 SQIVND (reference sequence). V lost 4 bases to trimming and J lost 5 bases; unmatched junction nucleotides: 8. The CDR3 DNA reads TGTGCCAGTAGTACCGGGACTAGCCGTCGGGAGACCCAGTACTTC. Its protein is CASSTGTSRRETQYF.

The sample holds a few counts of this clonotype. The chain joins TRBV12-3 or TRBV12-4 to TRBJ1-1, with no clear D. The CDR3 contains 15 residues. V lost 7 bases, J lost 1 base, and 16 bases lay in between. DNA for the CDR3: TGTGCCAGCACCGCAGGCCAGCCCTCGAACACTGAAGCTTTCTTT. This encodes CASTAGQPSNTEAFF.

The J gene is TRBJ1-2, the V gene TRBV4-1; tentative D call: TRBD1 (6 bases). The CDR3 contains 13 residues. Trimming stripped 0 bases from V and 7 bases from J, with 9 bases between. Germline V gene lookup returns CDR1 MGHRA and CDR2 YSYEKL. CDR3 DNA: TGCGCCAGCAGCCAAGAGGCCAGGGGTGGCTACACCTTC. This encodes CASSQEARGGYTF.

This clonotype is a singleton in its sample. Given a much more abundant clone one base away, this may be a read error. J is TRBJ1-1 and V is TRBV11-3; tentatively, D is TRBD1 (5 bases). Germline values: CDR1 SGHNT, CDR2 YENEEA. This CDR3 comprises 13 residues. CDR3 coding DNA: TGTGCCAGCAGCTTATCAGGGAACCCTGAAGCTTTCTTT. This encodes CASSLSGNPEAFF. Full variable domain (missing parts from reference TRBV11-3 and TRBJ1-1): EAGVVQSPRYKIIEKKQPVAFWCNPISGHNTLYWYLQNLGQGPELLIRYENEEAVDDSQLPKDRFSAERLKGVDSTLKIQPAELGDSAVYLCASSLSGNPEAFFGQGTRLTVV.

The genes are TRBV7-2 and TRBJ1-5, with D possibly being TRBD1 (5 bases). V was shortened by 1 base and J by 4 bases, with 11 bases between the two germline ends. From germline, CDR1 is SGHTA and CDR2 FQGNSA. The length of the CDR3 is 15 residues. The CDR3 loop is CASSLVLSGNQPQHF. In nucleotides, the CDR3 is TGTGCCAGCAGCTTAGTTCTTTCAGGGAATCAGCCCCAGCATTTT.

The V gene is TRBV6-2 or TRBV6-3, the J gene TRBJ2-5; D may be TRBD2 (6 bases). V was trimmed by 6 bases and J by 1 base, leaving 12 bases between them. Germline V CDR1 and CDR2: MNHEY, SVGEGT. This CDR3 has 14 residues. In nucleotides, the CDR3 is TGTGCCAGCAGACCCACTAGCTTCCAAGAGACCCAGTACTTC. Protein product: CASRPTSFQETQYF.

This clonotype showed up many times. V and J are TRBV20-1 and TRBJ2-2; D call uncertain. The germline gives CDR1 DFQATT, CDR2 SNEGSKA (reference sequence). V was cut by 3 bases and J by 3 bases, with 8 bases left in between. This CDR3 is built from 13 residues. The CDR3 sequence is CSARFRHTGELFF. The CDR3 coding sequence is TGCAGTGCTAGGTTCAGACACACCGGGGAGCTGTTTTTT.

The J gene is TRBJ2-7, the V gene TRBV7-7; either TRBD1 or TRBD2 may supply D (5 bases each). CDR3 length: 15 amino acids. The germline V gene encodes CDR1 SSHAT and CDR2 FNYEAQ (reference sequence). Trimming pared 6 bases from V and 5 bases from J, leaving 20 bases between. Here the CDR3 reads CASRHAGTVSDEQYV. In nucleotides, the CDR3 is TGTGCCAGCAGACATGCCGGGACGGTATCCGACGAGCAGTACGTC.

There are many counts of this clonotype. The V call is TRBV11-2, the J call TRBJ2-2, with D possibly TRBD2 on 5 matching bases. This CDR3 spans 17 amino acids. CDR1 is SGHAT and CDR2 is FQNNGV in the germline V gene. Trimming took 3 bases from V and 2 from J, leaving 16 bases between them. CDR3 DNA: TGTGCCAGCAGCTTCCCCTTGGGAGCGGCTAACACCGGGGAGCTGTTTTTT. Translation: CASSFPLGAANTGELFF.

V and J are TRBV6-1 and TRBJ1-3; D unresolved. The CDR3 extends over 15 amino acids. Trimming shortened V by 0 bases and J by 0 bases, and 6 bases separated the two germline ends. The germline V gene has CDR1 MNHNS and CDR2 SASEGT. In DNA form, the CDR3 reads TGTGCCAGCAGTGAAGCGCCGGCCTCTGGAAACACCATATATTTT. As protein: CASSEAPASGNTIYF.

This clonotype was detected a few times. The V and J genes are TRBV7-2 and TRBJ1-5, with TRBD1 as a possible D gene (6 bases). CDR3 length equals 14 residues. Between the trimmed V and J ends, which lost 3 bases and 6 bases, there was a span of 12 bases. Per the germline V gene, CDR1 is SGHTA and CDR2 is FQGNSA. The CDR3 region has the DNA TGTGCCAGCAGCTTCGACAGGAGTCGTCAGCCCCAGCATTTT. Translation gives CASSFDRSRQPQHF.

This clonotype has only a few counts. The chain links TRBV6-1 to TRBJ1-1, with D unresolved. CDR1 and CDR2 from the germline V gene are MNHNS and SASEGT. Trimming stripped 1 base from V and 5 bases from J, with 14 bases between. The CDR3 spans 15 residues. This CDR3 reads CASSEESGRGTEAFF. The DNA for the CDR3 is TGTGCCAGCAGTGAAGAATCTGGGAGAGGTACTGAAGCTTTCTTT.

Only a few counts were recorded for this clonotype. CDR3 DNA sequence: TGTGCCAGCAGCCCAGGGTTAAGCTCCTACGAGCAGTACTTC. Translated: CASSPGLSSYEQYF. This chain connects TRBV12-3 or TRBV12-4 to TRBJ2-7, with a weak D call TRBD1 (5 bases). The CDR3 contains 14 residues. V lost 6 bases to trimming and J lost 0 bases, with 12 bases between them.

This clonotype occurred a few times. The chain's CDR3 is CSASYGGRRDGYTF. In DNA, the CDR3 is TGCAGTGCTAGTTACGGGGGGCGACGGGACGGCTACACCTTC. The V and J genes are TRBV20-1 and TRBJ1-2, with D maybe TRBD1 (6 bases). CDR1 is DFQATT, CDR2 SNEGSKA, per germline (reference sequence). Trimming left V 3 bases short and J 8 bases short, with 19 bases between. The CDR3 has 14 amino acids.

The genes are TRBV29-1 and TRBJ1-1, with D maybe TRBD1 (6 bases). Trimming took 4 bases from V and 3 from J, leaving 9 bases between them. Per germline, CDR1 SQVTM and CDR2 ANQGSEA. The CDR3 consists of 12 residues. The CDR3 loop reads CSVVRGDTEAFF. The CDR3 bases are TGCAGCGTTGTCAGGGGTGACACTGAAGCTTTCTTT.

This clonotype was seen a single time. The chain has TRBV5-1 and TRBJ1-6; 9 bases fit TRBD1. This CDR3 contains 12 residues. Trimming cost V 5 bases and J 11 bases; bases outside gene matches: 2. Germline V gene lookup returns CDR1 SGHRS and CDR2 YFSETQ. This chain's CDR3 is CASRTGGAPLHF. The CDR3 DNA reads as TGCGCCAGCAGGACAGGGGGGGCACCCCTCCACTTT.

This clonotype was seen a handful of times. The rearrangement uses TRBV12-3 or TRBV12-4 and TRBJ1-6; TRBD1 agrees at 8 bases. The CDR3 has 14 amino acids. Germline trimming cut 4 bases from V and 9 bases from J; bases unmatched to any gene: 5. For the CDR3, the DNA is TGTGCCAGCAGTTATGGACAGGGCGTTTCACCCCTCCACTTT. The encoded protein is CASSYGQGVSPLHF.

The chain employs TRBV7-2 and TRBJ2-5; 9 nucleotides align to TRBD1. This CDR3 has 18 amino acids. J gave up 2 bases and V 1 base, and 11 bases lay outside the gene matches. Germline V lookup: CDR1 SGHTA, CDR2 FQGNSA. As DNA, the CDR3 is TGTGCCAGCAGCTTAGGGGGACAGGGATATCAAGGACAAGAGACCCAGTACTTC. Translation: CASSLGGQGYQGQETQYF.

This clonotype was recorded at least ten times. V gene TRBV20-1 combines with J gene TRBJ2-3, with 7 bases identical to TRBD2. The CDR3 sequence is 15 residues long. Per germline, CDR1 DFQATT and CDR2 SNEGSKA (reference sequence). V shed 0 bases, J shed 4 bases, and the junction held 7 bases outside the gene matches. CDR3 amino acids: CSARDPGGVPDTQYF. For the CDR3, the DNA is TGCAGTGCTAGAGATCCTGGGGGGGTCCCAGATACGCAGTATTTT.

This clonotype was observed a handful of times. This rearrangement joins TRBV5-4 to TRBJ2-3, with TRBD1 matching over 12 bases. Per germline, CDR1 SGHNT and CDR2 YYREEE (reference sequence). V shed 3 bases, J shed 0 bases, and the junction held 11 bases outside the gene matches. This CDR3 spans 19 amino acids. Here the CDR3 reads CASSYAGTGGLYSTDTQYF. DNA of the CDR3: TGTGCCAGCAGCTACGCCGGGACAGGGGGCCTTTATAGCACAGATACGCAGTATTTT.

The sample holds many counts of this clonotype. The genes are TRBV7-9 and TRBJ1-5; D is unclear. The CDR3 has 14 residues. Germline values: CDR1 SEHNR, CDR2 FQNEAQ (reference sequence). V lost 2 bases and J 5 bases, leaving 10 bases between the germline ends. CDR3 protein: CASSLSTGYQPQHF. In DNA form, the CDR3 reads TGTGCCAGCAGCTTAAGTACCGGGTATCAGCCCCAGCATTTT.

The rearrangement joins TRBV5-1 to TRBJ2-5; TRBD1 matches at 8 bases. Germline V gives CDR1 SGHRS, CDR2 YFSETQ. CDR3 length: 15 amino acids. J lost 4 bases, V lost 4 bases, and 9 bases had no gene match. The CDR3, as DNA: TGCGCCAGCAGCGAACAGGGACAGGTAGGAGAGACCCAGTACTTC. It is translated as CASSEQGQVGETQYF. The whole variable domain, filled in from reference TRBV5-1 and TRBJ2-5, reads KAGVTQTPRYLIKTRGQQVTLSCSPISGHRSVSWYQQTPGQGLQFLFEYFSETQRNKGNFPGRFSGRQFSNSRSEMNVSTLELGDSALYLCASSEQGQVGETQYFGPGTRLLVL.

This clonotype was counted many times. The rearrangement links TRBV10-3 to TRBJ1-5; tentatively, D is TRBD1 (5 bases). Germline values: CDR1 ENHRY, CDR2 SYGVKD. The V and J ends lost 2 bases and 1 base respectively, with 9 bases between them. This CDR3 has 15 amino acids. The CDR3 here is CAISETGLSNQPQHF. In nucleotides, the CDR3 is TGTGCCATCAGTGAGACGGGACTGAGCAATCAGCCCCAGCATTTT.

The J gene is TRBJ2-3, the V gene TRBV4-3; D not resolved. From germline, CDR1 is LGHNA and CDR2 YSLEER. Trimming shortened V by 0 bases and J by 3 bases, and 7 bases separated the two germline ends. The length of the CDR3 is 14 residues. The DNA of the CDR3 is TGCGCCAGCAGCCAAGATTTTTGGACAGATACGCAGTATTTT. Translated: CASSQDFWTDTQYF.